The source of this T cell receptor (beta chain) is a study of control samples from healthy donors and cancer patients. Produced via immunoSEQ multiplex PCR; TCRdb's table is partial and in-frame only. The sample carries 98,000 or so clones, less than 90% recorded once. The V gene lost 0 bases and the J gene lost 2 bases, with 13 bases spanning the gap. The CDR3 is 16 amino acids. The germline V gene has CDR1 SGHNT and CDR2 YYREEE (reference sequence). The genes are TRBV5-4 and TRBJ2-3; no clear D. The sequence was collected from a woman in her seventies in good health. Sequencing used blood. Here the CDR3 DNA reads TGTGCCAGCAGCTTGGTGAAAGGGTTTGACACAGATACGCAGTATTTT. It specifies CASSLVKGFDTDTQYF.